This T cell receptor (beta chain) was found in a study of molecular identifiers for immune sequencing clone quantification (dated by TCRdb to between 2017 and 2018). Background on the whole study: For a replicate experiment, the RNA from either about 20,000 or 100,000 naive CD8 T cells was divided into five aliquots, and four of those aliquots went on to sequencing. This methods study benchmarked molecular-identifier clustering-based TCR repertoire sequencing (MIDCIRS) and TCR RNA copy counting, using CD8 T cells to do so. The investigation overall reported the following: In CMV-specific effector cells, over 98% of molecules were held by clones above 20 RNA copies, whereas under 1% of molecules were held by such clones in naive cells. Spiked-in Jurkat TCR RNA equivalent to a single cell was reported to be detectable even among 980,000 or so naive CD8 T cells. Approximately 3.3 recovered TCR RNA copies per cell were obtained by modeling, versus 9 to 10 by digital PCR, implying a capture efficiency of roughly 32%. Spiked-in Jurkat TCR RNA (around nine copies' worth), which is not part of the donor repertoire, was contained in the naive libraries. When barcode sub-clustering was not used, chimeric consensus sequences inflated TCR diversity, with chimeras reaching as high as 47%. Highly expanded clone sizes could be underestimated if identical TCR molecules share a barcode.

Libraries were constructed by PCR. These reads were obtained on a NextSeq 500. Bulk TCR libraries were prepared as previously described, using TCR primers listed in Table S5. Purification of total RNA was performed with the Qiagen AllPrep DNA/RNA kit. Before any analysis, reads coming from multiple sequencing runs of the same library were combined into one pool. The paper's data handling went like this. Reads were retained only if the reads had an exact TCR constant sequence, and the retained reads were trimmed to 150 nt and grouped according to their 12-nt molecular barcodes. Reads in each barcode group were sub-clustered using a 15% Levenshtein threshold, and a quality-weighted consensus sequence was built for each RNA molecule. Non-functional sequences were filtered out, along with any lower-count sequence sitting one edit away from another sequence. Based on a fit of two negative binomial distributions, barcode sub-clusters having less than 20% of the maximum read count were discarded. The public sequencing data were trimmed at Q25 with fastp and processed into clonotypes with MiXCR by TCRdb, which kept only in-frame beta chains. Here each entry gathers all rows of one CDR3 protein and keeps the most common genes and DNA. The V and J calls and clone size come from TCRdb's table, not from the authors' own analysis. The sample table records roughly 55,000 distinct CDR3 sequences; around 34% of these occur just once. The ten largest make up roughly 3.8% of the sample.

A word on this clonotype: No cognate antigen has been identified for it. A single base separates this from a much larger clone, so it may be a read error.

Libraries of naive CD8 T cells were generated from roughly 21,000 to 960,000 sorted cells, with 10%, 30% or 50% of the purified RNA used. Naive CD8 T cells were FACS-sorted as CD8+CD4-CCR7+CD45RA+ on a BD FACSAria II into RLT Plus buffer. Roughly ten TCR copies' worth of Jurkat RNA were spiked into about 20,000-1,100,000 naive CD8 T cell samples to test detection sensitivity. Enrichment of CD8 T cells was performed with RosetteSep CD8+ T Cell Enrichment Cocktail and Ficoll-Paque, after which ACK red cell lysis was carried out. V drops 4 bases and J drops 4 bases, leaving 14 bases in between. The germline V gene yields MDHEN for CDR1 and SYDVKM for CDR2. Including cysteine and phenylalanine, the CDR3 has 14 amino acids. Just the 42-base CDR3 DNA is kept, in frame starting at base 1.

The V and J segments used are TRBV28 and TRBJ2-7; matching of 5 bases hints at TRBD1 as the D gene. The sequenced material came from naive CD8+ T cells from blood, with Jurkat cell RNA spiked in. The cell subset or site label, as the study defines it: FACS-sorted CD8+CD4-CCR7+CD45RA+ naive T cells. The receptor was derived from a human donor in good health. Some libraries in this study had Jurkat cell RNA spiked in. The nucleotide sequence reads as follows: TGTGCCAGCAGTTCGGGCAGGGCTCGGTACGAGCAGTACTTC. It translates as CASSSGRARYEQYF.